This entry concerns a single T cell receptor beta chain. The J segment lost 3 bases and the V segment lost 0 bases, leaving 5 bases of the junction unmatched. Looked up from germline, CDR1 is SGDLS and CDR2 is YYNGEE. CDR3 length: 15 amino acids. Some clones are missing from TCRdb's copy, which holds only in-frame ones; the method was immunoSEQ multiplex PCR. The sample holds under 300,000 clones; around 86% are singletons and the top ten take around 3%. These data come from a study of blood T cell repertoires in COVID-19. The chain uses TRBV9 and TRBJ2-7; TRBD2 agrees at 8 bases. Sequencing input: PBMCs or T cells enriched from blood (not recorded which). The receptor comes from a woman aged 40 to 50 with acute COVID-19. The CDR3 region is CASSVASGLIYEQYF. CDR3 nucleotide sequence: TGTGCCAGCAGCGTAGCTAGCGGGTTAATCTACGAGCAGTACTTC.